The 31 T cell receptor beta chains listed next were all sequenced from one sample in a study of read filtering for tumor transcriptome and immune sequencing. Molecular barcoded adaptors covering alpha/delta and beta/gamma chains were used on 400 to 450 ng RNA. Each CDR3 protein gets one entry after TCRdb re-called the reads with MiXCR. The sample yields about 90,000 distinct CDR3 sequences, more than 9% seen once. The sequenced sample was a population of CD138-negative cells sorted from bone marrow. The receptors originated from a donor aged 40 or over with multiple myeloma.

This clonotype was detected a few times. The chain has TRBV30 and TRBJ2-3; D could derive from TRBD1 or TRBD2 (7 bases each). Germline values: CDR1 GTSNPN, CDR2 SVGIG (reference sequence). The CDR3 is 22 residues long. V lost 4 bases and J 0 bases, leaving 35 bases between the germline ends. CDR3 residues: CAWNQGPRQGTMAGASTDTQYF. In DNA form, the CDR3 reads TGTGCCTGGAACCAGGGACCCCGACAGGGTACGATGGCGGGAGCGAGCACAGATACGCAGTATTTT. Full variable domain (missing parts from reference TRBV30 and TRBJ2-3): SQTIHQWPATLVQPVGSPLSLECTVEGTSNPNLYWYRQAAGRGLQLLFYSVGIGQISSEVPQNLSASRPQDRQFILSSKKLLLSDSGFYLCAWNQGPRQGTMAGASTDTQYFGPGTRLTVL.

This clonotype was counted ten times or more. This chain joins TRBV7-9 and TRBJ2-3, with TRBD1 matching over 7 bases. Germline V gene lookup returns CDR1 SEHNR and CDR2 FQNEAQ (reference sequence). The CDR3 runs to 15 residues. J lost 0 bases, V lost 5 bases, and 5 bases had no gene match. The chain's CDR3 is CASSITGQSTDTQYF. The CDR3 region has the DNA TGTGCCAGCAGCATCACGGGACAGAGCACAGATACGCAGTATTTT.

Of note for this clonotype: A read error may produce the germline difference seen at one junction end. The V gene is TRBV2, the J gene TRBJ1-5, with no clear D. The CDR3 runs 14 residues. Germline CDR1 is SNHLY and CDR2 is FYNNEI. CDR3 bases: TGTGCCTGCAGTGAGAGTACGGGCAATCAGCCCCAGCATTTT. This gives the protein CACSESTGNQPQHF.

This clonotype was counted ten times or more. The chain combines TRBV25-1 with TRBJ2-1; 11 bases align to TRBD2. Germline V gene data show CDR1 as MGHDK and CDR2 as SYGVNS. V shed 1 base, J shed 10 bases, and the junction held 6 bases outside the gene matches. The CDR3 is 15 residues long. CDR3 bases: TGTGCCAGCAGTGAATCATATAGACTAGCGGGAGAGCAGTTCTTC. This translates into CASSESYRLAGEQFF.

Details on this clonotype: This clone may be a read error of a much larger clone one base away. This chain connects TRBV24-1 to TRBJ2-7, with TRBD2 as a possible D gene (6 bases). The germline V gene encodes CDR1 KGHDR and CDR2 SFDVKD. The CDR3 is 13 amino acids. CDR3 loop: CSTSSGTEYEQYF. DNA for the CDR3: TGTTCCACCAGTTCCGGGACTGAGTACGAGCAGTACTTC.

In this sample, this clonotype turned up a few times. This chain uses TRBV5-6 with TRBJ2-1; D is unclear. The V end was cut by 1 base, the J end by 4 bases, with 6 bases between. The CDR3 spans 13 residues. Per germline, CDR1 SGHDT and CDR2 YYEEEE. For the CDR3, the DNA is TGTGCCAGCAGCTTGAGCCCGTACAATGAGCAGTTCTTC. Its protein product is CASSLSPYNEQFF.

This clonotype was detected many times. The chain employs TRBV2 and TRBJ2-7; TRBD1 aligns across 9 bases. J was trimmed by 6 bases and V by 3 bases; bases with no gene match: 9. Germline CDR1 SNHLY, CDR2 FYNNEI. The CDR3 totals 15 residues. In nucleotides, the CDR3 is TGTGCCAGCAGTGATCCCGGGGACAGGGCCCGCGAGCAGTACTTC. It is translated as CASSDPGDRAREQYF.

The sample holds many counts of this clonotype. The rearrangement joins TRBV29-1 to TRBJ1-1; no reliable D call. Germline loops: CDR1 SQVTM, CDR2 ANQGSEA. The CDR3 loop spans 11 amino acids. V lost 4 bases and J 0 bases, leaving 3 bases between the germline ends. In nucleotides, the CDR3 is TGCAGCGTTGGGGTGAACACTGAAGCTTTCTTT. It specifies CSVGVNTEAFF. Combining the CDR3 with reference TRBV29-1 and TRBJ1-1 gives the whole variable domain SAVISQKPSRDICQRGTSLTIQCQVDSQVTMMFWYRQQPGQSLTLIATANQGSEATYESGFVIDKFPISRPNLTFSTLTVSNMSPEDSSIYLCSVGVNTEAFFGQGTRLTVV.

This clonotype was recorded at least ten times. This chain joins TRBV5-1 and TRBJ1-1, with a possible D match to TRBD1 (6 bases). The V and J ends lost 4 bases and 5 bases respectively, with 12 bases between them. Germline V lookup: CDR1 SGHRS, CDR2 YFSETQ. The length of the CDR3 is 13 residues. The CDR3 nucleotides read TGCGCCAGCAGCATGTCAGGGGAAACTGAAGCTTTCTTT. It yields the protein CASSMSGETEAFF.

This clonotype has at least ten counts. V and J are TRBV11-2 and TRBJ2-5; the D gene is possibly TRBD1 (6 bases). Looked up from germline, CDR1 is SGHAT and CDR2 is FQNNGV. The CDR3 contains 13 residues. Trimming pared 6 bases from V and 4 bases from J, leaving 12 bases between. The CDR3 coding sequence is TGTGCCAGCAGTTACCGGACAGTAGAGACCCAGTACTTC. It specifies CASSYRTVETQYF. The full variable domain, with the rest looked up from reference TRBV11-2 and TRBJ2-5, is EAGVAQSPRYKIIEKRQSVAFWCNPISGHATLYWYQQILGQGPKLLIQFQNNGVVDDSQLPKDRFSAERLKGVDSTLKIQPAKLEDSAVYLCASSYRTVETQYFGPGTRLLVL.

This clonotype was detected ten times or more. The chain recombines TRBV12-3 or TRBV12-4 with TRBJ2-7; D possibly corresponds to TRBD2 (7 bases). V lost 6 bases and J lost 3, with 18 bases in between. The CDR3 extends over 15 amino acids. The CDR3 here is CASRPGGPSIYEQYF. CDR3 sequence (DNA): TGTGCCAGCAGGCCCGGGGGGCCATCGATCTACGAGCAGTACTTC.

At least ten counts were recorded for this clonotype. The V gene is TRBV20-1, the J gene TRBJ2-3, with 7 bases matching TRBD1. Germline CDR1 reads DFQATT; CDR2 reads SNEGSKA (reference sequence). The CDR3 has 10 residues. As DNA, the CDR3 is TGCAGGGCGACAGGGGATACGCAGTATTTT. Amino acids: CRATGDTQYF.

There are many counts of this clonotype. The chain employs TRBV6-2 or TRBV6-3 and TRBJ2-7; 8 bases line up with TRBD1. Germline values: CDR1 MNHEY, CDR2 SVGEGT. CDR3 length equals 15 residues. J was trimmed by 1 base and V by 4 bases; bases with no gene match: 6. The CDR3 sequence is CASSSGQGLSYEQYF. The DNA of the CDR3 is TGTGCCAGCAGTTCCGGACAGGGCCTATCCTACGAGCAGTACTTC.

On this clonotype itself: One junction end disagrees with the germline gene, perhaps due to a read error. The V gene is TRBV4-2, the J gene TRBJ1-2, with D unresolved. The germline CDR1 and CDR2 sequences are LGHNA and YNFKEQ. The CDR3 contains 13 residues. For the CDR3, the DNA is TGTGTCAGCAGCCAAGATGAGGGCCGAGGCTACACCTTC. Translating it yields CVSSQDEGRGYTF.

This clonotype was picked up many times. The chain combines TRBV6-2 or TRBV6-3 with TRBJ2-1, with D tentatively TRBD2 (6 bases). The CDR3 is 13 residues long. The germline V gene encodes CDR1 MNHEY and CDR2 SVGEGT. V shed 6 bases and J shed 7 bases, with 13 bases lying between them. The CDR3 loop reads CASSKPGGNEQFF. The CDR3 bases are TGTGCCAGCAGCAAGCCCGGGGGTAATGAGCAGTTCTTC.

This clonotype was detected ten times or more. This chain joins TRBV7-2 and TRBJ1-1, with unresolved D. The length of the CDR3 is 14 residues. V dropped 5 bases and J dropped 0 bases, with 10 bases sitting between them. The germline CDR1 and CDR2 sequences are SGHTA and FQGNSA. The CDR3 sequence is CASSPLGLNTEAFF. For the CDR3, the DNA is TGTGCCAGCAGCCCCCTCGGGTTGAACACTGAAGCTTTCTTT.

In the case of this clonotype: Only one base separates this from a far larger clonotype, so it likely reflects a read error. A read error is likely, as this CDR3 ends without the conserved phenylalanine or tryptophan. The chain carries TRBV6-1 and TRBJ2-1; 11 bases align to TRBD2. This CDR3 comprises 20 residues. Germline V CDR1 and CDR2: MNHNS, SASEGT. CDR3 bases: TGTGCCATCAGTGAGTCCCTCGGGACTAGCGGCGCGATGACCTACAATGAGCAGTTCTCC. This encodes CAISESLGTSGAMTYNEQFS.

This chain connects TRBV30 to TRBJ2-7; TRBD2 agrees at 7 bases. The germline gives CDR1 GTSNPN, CDR2 SVGIG (reference sequence). This CDR3 is built from 14 residues. The ends lost 2 bases at V and 4 bases at J; junction bases unmatched: 8. The CDR3 bases are TGTGCCTGGAGTTCCGGCGGGAGCCTATACGAGCAGTACTTC. Its translation is CAWSSGGSLYEQYF. Full variable domain (rest looked up from reference TRBV30 and TRBJ2-7): SQTIHQWPATLVQPVGSPLSLECTVEGTSNPNLYWYRQAAGRGLQLLFYSVGIGQISSEVPQNLSASRPQDRQFILSSKKLLLSDSGFYLCAWSSGGSLYEQYFGPGTRLTVT.

This clonotype has at least ten counts. The CDR3 region has the DNA TGTGCCAGCAGTTTCTCAGGGGTGGAGACCCAGTACTTC. It translates to CASSFSGVETQYF. The chain uses TRBV6-5 and TRBJ2-5; D is perhaps TRBD1 (6 bases). V was shortened by 4 bases and J by 5 bases, with 11 bases between the two germline ends. CDR3 length: 13 amino acids. Germline V gene sequence: CDR1 MNHEY, CDR2 SVGAGI.

This clonotype has ten or more counts. The chain carries TRBV18 and TRBJ2-1; a possible D gene is TRBD2 (5 bases). Germline V gene sequence: CDR1 KGHSH, CDR2 LQKENI. V was pared by 2 bases and J by 6 bases, with 8 bases between. The CDR3 consists of 13 residues. The CDR3 reads CASSPRLANEQFF. The CDR3 DNA reads as TGTGCCAGCTCACCAAGGCTAGCCAATGAGCAGTTCTTC.

As DNA, the CDR3 is TGTGCCAGCTCACCTCGCAGGGGCCACGAGCAGTACTTC. Protein sequence: CASSPRRGHEQYF. V and J are TRBV18 and TRBJ2-7; perhaps TRBD1 as D (6 bases). Germline lookup yields CDR1 KGHSH and CDR2 LQKENI. The CDR3 has 13 residues. V lost 3 bases, J lost 5 bases, and 11 bases lay in between.

This clonotype was counted between two and nine times. The chain couples TRBV5-1 to TRBJ2-7; D might be TRBD2 (5 bases). The CDR3 covers 17 residues. Germline loops: CDR1 SGHRS, CDR2 YFSETQ. Trimming took 1 base from V and 1 from J, leaving 18 bases between them. DNA for the CDR3: TGCGCCAGCAGCTTGAGTTGGGCCACGCGGGTATCCTACGAGCAGTACTTC. Its protein is CASSLSWATRVSYEQYF.

Comments on this clonotype: A much larger clone differs by one base, so this may be a read error. The CDR3 sequence: CAISEGQPGAASF. The CDR3 nucleotides are TGTGCCATCAGTGAGGGGCAGCCTGGGGCGGCTTCCTTT. The rearrangement joins TRBV10-3 to TRBJ1-1, with D possibly being TRBD1 (5 bases). The CDR3 is 13 amino acids. Germline CDR1 reads ENHRY; CDR2 reads SYGVKD.

This clonotype was detected ten times or more. This chain uses TRBV11-2 with TRBJ2-7; D is unclear. This CDR3 spans 10 amino acids. CDR1 SGHAT and CDR2 FQNNGV come from the germline V gene. With 6 bases removed from V and 1 base from J, the gap between germline ends came to 1 base. CDR3 in DNA: TGTGCCAGCAGTTCCTACGAGCAGTACTTC. Its protein is CASSSYEQYF.

This clonotype showed up many times. The V and J genes are TRBV20-1 and TRBJ1-6; no clear D. V lost 1 base, J lost 7 bases, and 5 bases lay in between. The CDR3 sequence is 12 residues long. The germline V gene has CDR1 DFQATT and CDR2 SNEGSKA (reference sequence). The CDR3 DNA reads TGCAGTGCTAGAGTGGGGAATTCACCCCTCCACTTT. Translation gives CSARVGNSPLHF.

As to this clonotype: Its ends do not fully match the called genes, so a read error is possible. The chain carries TRBV7-8 and TRBJ1-5; D gene unclear. This CDR3 contains 16 residues. Germline assignment: CDR1 SGHVS and CDR2 FQNEAQ. The CDR3 loop is CASSSSQVYGNQPLHF. CDR3 in DNA: TGTGCCAGCAGCTCATCTCAGGTGTATGGCAATCAGCCCCTGCATTTT.

Concerning this clonotype itself: A much larger clone lies one base from this, so it may be a read error. The chain joins TRBV29-1 to TRBJ1-2; 7 bases are a match to TRBD1. Trimming took 6 bases from V and 3 from J; bases not matched to a gene: 10. Germline lookup yields CDR1 SQVTM and CDR2 ANQGSEA. This CDR3 spans 14 amino acids. For the CDR3, the DNA is TGCAGCGTCGACCGGGGCAGGGGGGACTATGGCTACACCTTC. Amino acid sequence: CSVDRGRGDYGYTF. Full variable domain (rest looked up from reference TRBV29-1 and TRBJ1-2): SAVISQKPSRDICQRGTSLTIQCQVDSQVTMMFWYRQQPGQSLTLIATANQGSEATYESGFVIDKFPISRPNLTFSTLTVSNMSPEDSSIYLCSVDRGRGDYGYTFGSGTRLTVV.

Notes on this clonotype: Mismatch with germline at one junction end may stem from a read error. This chain joins TRBV20-1 and TRBJ1-5, with TRBD1 as a possible D gene (6 bases). Germline CDR1 reads DFQATT; CDR2 reads SNEGSKA (reference sequence). There are 15 residues in the CDR3. The CDR3 nucleotides are TGCAGTGCTAGCATGGGGGCGCGAAGCAATCGGCCCCAGCATTTT. Protein product: CSASMGARSNRPQHF.

This clonotype has at least ten counts. The chain joins TRBV28 to TRBJ2-7; D is ambiguous. The V end was cut by 3 bases, the J end by 4 bases, with 7 bases between. The CDR3 sequence is 12 residues long. Looked up from germline, CDR1 is MDHEN and CDR2 is SYDVKM. CDR3 loop: CASSLVRYEQYF. CDR3 bases: TGTGCCAGCAGTTTGGTCCGGTACGAGCAGTACTTC.

This clonotype was observed a handful of times. A much larger clone differs from this one at a single base, so this may be a read error. This chain connects TRBV28 to TRBJ1-2; D gene uncertain. The CDR3 totals 15 residues. Germline V lookup: CDR1 MDHEN, CDR2 SYDVKM. The CDR3 here is CASSPWTDTNYGHTF. CDR3 in DNA: TGTGCCAGCAGTCCTTGGACGGATACTAACTATGGCCACACCTTC.

The sample holds a few counts of this clonotype. The chain recombines TRBV7-2 with TRBJ2-3, with D unclear. Germline V gene lookup returns CDR1 SGHTA and CDR2 FQGNSA. The CDR3 extends over 14 amino acids. The V end was cut by 5 bases, the J end by 6 bases, with 15 bases between. The CDR3 protein is CASSPQGRWDTQYF. CDR3 DNA: TGTGCCAGCAGCCCCCAAGGACGGTGGGATACGCAGTATTTT.